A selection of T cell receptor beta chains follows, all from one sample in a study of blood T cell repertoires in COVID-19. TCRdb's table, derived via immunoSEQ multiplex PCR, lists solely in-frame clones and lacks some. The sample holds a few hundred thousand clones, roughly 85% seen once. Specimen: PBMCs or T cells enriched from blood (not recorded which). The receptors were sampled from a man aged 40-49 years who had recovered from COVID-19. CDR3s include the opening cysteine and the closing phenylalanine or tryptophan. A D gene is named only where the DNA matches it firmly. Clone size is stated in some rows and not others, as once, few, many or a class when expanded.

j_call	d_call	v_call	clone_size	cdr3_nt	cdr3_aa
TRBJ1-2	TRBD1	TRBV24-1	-	TGTGCCACCAGTGATCAGGGGGCTAGTGGCTATGGCTACACCTTC	CATSDQGASGYGYTF
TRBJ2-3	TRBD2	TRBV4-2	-	TGTGCCAGCAGCCAAGATGTAGCGGGAATATCAGATACGCAGTATTTT	CASSQDVAGISDTQYF
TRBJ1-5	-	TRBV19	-	TGTGCCAGTAGTATAGTGACCAGGGTGTGGCTACAGCCCCAGCATTTT	CASSIVTRVWLQPQHF
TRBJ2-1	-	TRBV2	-	TGTGCCAGCAGTCCGCCGGGCGGGACCTACAATGAGCAGTTCTTC	CASSPPGGTYNEQFF
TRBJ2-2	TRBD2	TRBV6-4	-	TGTGCCAGCAGTGAGGGAGGTCTAGCGGGAACCACCGGGGAGCTGTTTTTT	CASSEGGLAGTTGELFF
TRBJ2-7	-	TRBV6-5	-	TGTGCCAGCAGTTACTCGTACTATAACTCCTACGAGCAGTACTTC	CASSYSYYNSYEQYF
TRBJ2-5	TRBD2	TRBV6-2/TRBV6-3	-	TGTGCCAGCAGTCTAGCGGGAGGGCCGAAGACCCAGTACTTC	CASSLAGGPKTQYF
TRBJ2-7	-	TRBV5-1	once	TGCGCCAGCAGCTTGGGTTCTGGAGTCTACGAGCAGTACTTC	CASSLGSGVYEQYF
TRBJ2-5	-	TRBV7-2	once	TGTGCCAGCAGCCCAGGTGGGACCCAGTACTTC	CASSPGGTQYF
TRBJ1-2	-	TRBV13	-	TGTGCCAGCAGCTTAGGACAGGGAACTGGGTATGGCTACACCTTC	CASSLGQGTGYGYTF
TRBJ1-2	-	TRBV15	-	TGTGCCACCAGCAGAGGACAGGAGACCTATGGCTACACCTTC	CATSRGQETYGYTF
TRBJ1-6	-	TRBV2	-	TGTGCCAGCAGTTGGTACTCGCAGGAGGGGAATTCACCCCTCCACTTT	CASSWYSQEGNSPLHF
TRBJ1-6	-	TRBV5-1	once	TGCGCCAGCAGCTCTGGACAGAATTCACCCCTCCACTTT	CASSSGQNSPLHF
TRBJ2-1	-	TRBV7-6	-	TGTGCCAGCAGCTTGCAGTCAGCCGGGGTCTACAATGAGCAGTTCTTC	CASSLQSAGVYNEQFF
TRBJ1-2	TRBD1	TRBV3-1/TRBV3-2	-	TGTGCCAGCAGCCGAGGGGACAGGGGGCTACACTATGGCTACACCTTC	CASSRGDRGLHYGYTF
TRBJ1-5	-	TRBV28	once	TGTGCCAGCAGGGCTTCTCTAGCCCAGCATTTT	CASRASLAQHF
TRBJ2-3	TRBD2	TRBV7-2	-	TGTGCCAGCAGCATAGGACTAGCGGGAGGATCAGATACGCAGTATTTT	CASSIGLAGGSDTQYF
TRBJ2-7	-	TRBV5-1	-	TGCGCCAGCAGCTTGGCAACTCCGCCTCCTTATTACGAGCAGTACTTC	CASSLATPPPYYEQYF
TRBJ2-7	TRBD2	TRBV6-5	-	TGTGCCAGCTCCTACACGGGGGGACCCTACGAGCAGTACTTC	CASSYTGGPYEQYF
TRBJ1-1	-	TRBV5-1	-	TGCGCCAGCAGCTCGACTCAGACAGGTTTGAACTATGAAGCTTTCTTT	CASSSTQTGLNYEAFF
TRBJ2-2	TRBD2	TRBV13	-	TGTGCCAGCAGCTTCTTAGCGGGTAGGAGCGTCGGGGAGCTGTTTTTT	CASSFLAGRSVGELFF
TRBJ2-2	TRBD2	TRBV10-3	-	TGTGCCATCACTGGACTAGCGGGAGGCGGGGAGCTGTTTTTT	CAITGLAGGGELFF
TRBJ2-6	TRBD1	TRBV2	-	TGTGCCAGCAGCGTTGACAGGGGGCGAATCTCTGGGGCCAACGTCCTGACTTTC	CASSVDRGRISGANVLTF
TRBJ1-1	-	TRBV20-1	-	TGCAGTGCTAGTGAGTCGGGATTGCCGCGGGCTTTCTTT	CSASESGLPRAFF
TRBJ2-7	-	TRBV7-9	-	TGTGCCAGCAGTAAAATTGGCGGTGAGCAGTACTTC	CASSKIGGEQYF
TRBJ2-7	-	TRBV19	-	TGTGCCAGTAGTAGGGAGAGAGGGAGCGAGCAGTACTTC	CASSRERGSEQYF
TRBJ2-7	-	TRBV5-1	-	TGCGCCAGCAGCTTTAGCGGAGAAGGGTCCTACGAGCAGTACTTC	CASSFSGEGSYEQYF
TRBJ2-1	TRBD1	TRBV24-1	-	TGTGCCACCAGTGACCACGGACAGGGGCGTTACAATGAGCAGTTCTTC	CATSDHGQGRYNEQFF
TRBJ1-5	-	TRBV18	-	TGTGCCAGCTCACCGGTGGCAGACAATCAGCCCCAGCATTTT	CASSPVADNQPQHF
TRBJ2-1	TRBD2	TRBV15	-	TGTGCCACCAGCCATGGACTAGCGGGGAATGAGCAGTTCTTC	CATSHGLAGNEQFF
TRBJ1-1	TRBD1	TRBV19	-	TGTGCCAGTAGGGACAGGGGAGGAACTGAAGCTTTCTTT	CASRDRGGTEAFF
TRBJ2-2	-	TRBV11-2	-	TGTGCCAGCAGCTTAGATACGGGGGGCGAGCTGTTTTTT	CASSLDTGGELFF
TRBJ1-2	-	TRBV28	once	TGTGCCACCTCTCTTTATGGCTACACCTTC	CATSLYGYTF
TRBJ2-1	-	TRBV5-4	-	TGTGCCAGCAGGCTGGACAGCCACAATGAGCAGTTCTTC	CASRLDSHNEQFF
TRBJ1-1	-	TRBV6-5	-	TGTGCCAGCAGCCCAGAACGCCAGGGGGAAGCTTTCTTT	CASSPERQGEAFF
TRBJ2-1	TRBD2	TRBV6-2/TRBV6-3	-	TGTGCCAGCAGTTACGATGCGGGAGGTTACTGGAATGAGCAGTTCTTC	CASSYDAGGYWNEQFF
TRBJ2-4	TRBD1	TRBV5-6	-	TGTGCCAGCACGTCGGACAGGGGTTTTTCCAAAAACATTCAGTACTTC	CASTSDRGFSKNIQYF
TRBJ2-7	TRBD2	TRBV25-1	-	TGTGCCAGCAGTTTTGCGGGAGGTCACAACGAGCAGTACTTC	CASSFAGGHNEQYF